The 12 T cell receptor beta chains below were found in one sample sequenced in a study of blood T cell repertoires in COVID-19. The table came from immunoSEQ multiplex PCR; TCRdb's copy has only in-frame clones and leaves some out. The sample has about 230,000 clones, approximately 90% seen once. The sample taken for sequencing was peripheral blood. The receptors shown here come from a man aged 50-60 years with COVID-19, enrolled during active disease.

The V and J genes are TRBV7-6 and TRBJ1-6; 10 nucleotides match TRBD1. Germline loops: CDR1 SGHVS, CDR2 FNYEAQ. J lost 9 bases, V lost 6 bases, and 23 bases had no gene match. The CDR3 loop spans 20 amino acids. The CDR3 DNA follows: TGTGCCAGCAGTCACTACGGTTTGGGACAGGGGTCTAGAGTAGGTTCACCCCTCCACTTT. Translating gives CASSHYGLGQGSRVGSPLHF.

The CDR3 nucleotides are TGTGCCAGCAGCTTGGCCGCAGGGGAAGAGCAGTACTTC. It codes for CASSLAAGEEQYF. The chain couples TRBV5-4 to TRBJ2-7; the D gene is possibly TRBD1 (6 bases). Germline-derived CDR1 and CDR2 are SGHNT and YYREEE (reference sequence). Trimming shortened V by 0 bases and J by 7 bases, and 11 bases separated the two germline ends. There are 13 residues in the CDR3.

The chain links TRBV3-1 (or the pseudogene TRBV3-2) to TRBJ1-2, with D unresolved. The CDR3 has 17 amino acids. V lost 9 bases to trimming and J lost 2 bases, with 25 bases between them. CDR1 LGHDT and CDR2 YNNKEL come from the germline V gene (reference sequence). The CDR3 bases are TGTGCCAGGTGCTGTATCGTCGGTTCACCCCGAAACTATGGCTACACCTTC. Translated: CARCCIVGSPRNYGYTF.

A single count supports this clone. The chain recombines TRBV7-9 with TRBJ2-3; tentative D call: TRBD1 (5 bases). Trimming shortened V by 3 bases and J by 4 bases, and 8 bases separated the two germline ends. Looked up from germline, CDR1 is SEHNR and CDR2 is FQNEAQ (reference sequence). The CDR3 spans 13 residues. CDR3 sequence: CASSFTGADTQYF. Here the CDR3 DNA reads TGTGCCAGCAGCTTCACAGGAGCAGATACGCAGTATTTT. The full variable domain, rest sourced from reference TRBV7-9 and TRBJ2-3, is DTGVSQNPRHKITKRGQNVTFRCDPISEHNRLYWYRQTLGQGPEFLTYFQNEAQLEKSRLLSDRFSAERPKGSFSTLEIQRTEQGDSAMYLCASSFTGADTQYFGPGTRLTVL.

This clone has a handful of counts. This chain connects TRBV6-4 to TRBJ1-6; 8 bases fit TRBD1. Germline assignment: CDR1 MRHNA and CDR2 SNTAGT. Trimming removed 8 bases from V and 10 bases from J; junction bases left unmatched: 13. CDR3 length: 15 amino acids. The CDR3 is CASPRTGFRLSPLHF. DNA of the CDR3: TGTGCCAGCCCCCGGACAGGGTTTAGACTCTCACCCCTCCACTTT.

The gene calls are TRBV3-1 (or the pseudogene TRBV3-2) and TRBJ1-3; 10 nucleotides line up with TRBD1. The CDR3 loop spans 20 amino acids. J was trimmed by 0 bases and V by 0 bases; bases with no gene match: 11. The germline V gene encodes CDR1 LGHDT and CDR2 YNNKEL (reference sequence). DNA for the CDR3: TGTGCCAGCAGCCAAGAAAGGGACAGGGGACTCCTAAGCTCTGGAAACACCATATATTTT. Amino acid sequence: CASSQERDRGLLSSGNTIYF.

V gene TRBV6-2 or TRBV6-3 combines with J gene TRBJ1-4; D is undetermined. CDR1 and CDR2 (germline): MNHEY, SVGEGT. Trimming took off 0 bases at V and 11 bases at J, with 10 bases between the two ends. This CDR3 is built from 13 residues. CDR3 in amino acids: CASSYSEQWKLFF. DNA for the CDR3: TGTGCCAGCAGTTACTCGGAGCAATGGAAACTGTTTTTT.

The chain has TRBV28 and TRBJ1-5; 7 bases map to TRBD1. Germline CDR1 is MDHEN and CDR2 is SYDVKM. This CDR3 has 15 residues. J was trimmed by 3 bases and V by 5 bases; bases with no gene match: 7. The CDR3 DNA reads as TGTGCCAGCAGTAAAAGGGGGCCGCACAATCAGCCCCAGCATTTT. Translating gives CASSKRGPHNQPQHF.

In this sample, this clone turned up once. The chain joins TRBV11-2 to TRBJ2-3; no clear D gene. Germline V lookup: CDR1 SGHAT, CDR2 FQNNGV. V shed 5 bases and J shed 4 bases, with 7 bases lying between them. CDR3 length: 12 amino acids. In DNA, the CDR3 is TGTGCCAGCAGCCATTCCCCAGATACGCAGTATTTT. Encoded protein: CASSHSPDTQYF.

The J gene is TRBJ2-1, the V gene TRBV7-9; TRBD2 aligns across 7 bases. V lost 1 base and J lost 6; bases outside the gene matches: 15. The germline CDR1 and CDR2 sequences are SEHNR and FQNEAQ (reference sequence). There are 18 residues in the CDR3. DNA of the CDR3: TGTGCCAGCAGCTTAGGTTCGTCGGGCGGGAGTATCGGCAATGAGCAGTTCTTC. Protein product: CASSLGSSGGSIGNEQFF.

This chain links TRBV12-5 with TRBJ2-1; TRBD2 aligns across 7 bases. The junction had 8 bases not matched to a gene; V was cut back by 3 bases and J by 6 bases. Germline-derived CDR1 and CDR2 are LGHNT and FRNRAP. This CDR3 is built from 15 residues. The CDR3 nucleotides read TGTGCTAGTGGTTTCCCCCTGACTAGCCCCAATGAGCAGTTCTTC. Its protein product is CASGFPLTSPNEQFF. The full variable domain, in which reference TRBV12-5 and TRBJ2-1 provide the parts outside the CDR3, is DARVTQTPRHKVTEMGQEVTMRCQPILGHNTVFWYRQTMMQGLELLAYFRNRAPLDDSGMPKDRFSAEMPDATLATLKIQPSEPRDSAVYFCASGFPLTSPNEQFFGPGTRLTVL.

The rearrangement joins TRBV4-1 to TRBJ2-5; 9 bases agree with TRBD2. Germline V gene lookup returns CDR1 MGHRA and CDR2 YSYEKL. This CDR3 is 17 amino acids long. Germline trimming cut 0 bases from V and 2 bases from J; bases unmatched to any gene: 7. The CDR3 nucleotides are TGCGCCAGCAGCCAAGAGGGGGTTAGCGGGGGACAAGAGACCCAGTACTTC. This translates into CASSQEGVSGGQETQYF.